A single TCR beta chain is shown here with its context. No antigen is known for it. Germline lookup yields CDR1 LGHDT and CDR2 YNNKEL (reference sequence). There are 15 residues in the CDR3. Making the TCR beta cDNA relied on 5'RACE template switching with UMIs. From its re-call of the 5' RACE reads, TCRdb lists each CDR3 protein once, without DNA. The repertoire table contains roughly 450,000 distinct CDR3 sequences. The data are from a study of T cells expressing NK-cell markers. The wider study: Seropositivity for HCMV was found in seven of the eight sequenced donors, with one seronegative.

Findings of the study overall: The dominant NKG2C+ clonotypes represented about 1.0-7.0% of CD8+ T cells in over 5 donors. In several donors, dominant clonotypes made up about 28.3-65% of CD3+CD56-NKG2C+ cells.

This chain joins TRBV3-1 and TRBJ2-7; TCRdb's assignment of TRBD1 cannot be checked, as there is no DNA. Source material: blood T cells: a sorted CD56 or NKG2C T cell subset, CD4+ or CD8+ T cells, or bulk PBMC T cells (not recorded which). The source of this sequence is a woman aged 50 to 60 in good health. The CDR3 spells CASSQGQGNSYEQYF.